This entry describes one T cell receptor beta chain. Trimming stripped 4 bases from V and 4 bases from J, with 10 bases between. The CDR3 runs 13 residues. Germline V gene lookup returns CDR1 ENHRY and CDR2 SYGVKD. This sample is drawn from a study of blood T cell repertoires in COVID-19. Study-level information: The study drew acute and convalescent COVID-19 samples from the United States, Italy and Spain.

In the authors' methods: Reference gene primer amplification in the assay estimated nucleated cell counts. Repertoires were generated with immunoSEQ multiplex PCR, while TCRdb's copy carries only in-frame clones and drops some. That table furnishes V, J and clone size, whereas the DNA furnished D and trimming. The sample gives 75,000 to 90,000 clones, roughly 78% of which show up once; about a third is in the top ten. The sample comprised peripheral blood. The receptor's source is a man aged 55 to 70 with COVID-19, enrolled during active disease. The chain recombines TRBV10-3 with TRBJ2-5; D uncertain. In nucleotides, the CDR3 is TGTGCCATCAGTGTTAGCTCCTCAGAGACCCAGTACTTC. Protein product: CAISVSSSETQYF.